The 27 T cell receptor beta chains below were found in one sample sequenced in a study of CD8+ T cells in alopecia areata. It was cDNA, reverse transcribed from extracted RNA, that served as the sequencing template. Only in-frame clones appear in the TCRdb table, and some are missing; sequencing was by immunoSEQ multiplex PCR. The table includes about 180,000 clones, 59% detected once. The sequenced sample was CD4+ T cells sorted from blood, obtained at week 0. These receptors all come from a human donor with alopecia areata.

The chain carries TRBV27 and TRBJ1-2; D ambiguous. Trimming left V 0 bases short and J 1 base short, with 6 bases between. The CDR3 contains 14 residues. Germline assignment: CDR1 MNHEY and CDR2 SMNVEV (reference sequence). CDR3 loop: CASSLSGSNYGYTF. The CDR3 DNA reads TGTGCCAGCAGTTTATCCGGGAGTAACTATGGCTACACCTTC.

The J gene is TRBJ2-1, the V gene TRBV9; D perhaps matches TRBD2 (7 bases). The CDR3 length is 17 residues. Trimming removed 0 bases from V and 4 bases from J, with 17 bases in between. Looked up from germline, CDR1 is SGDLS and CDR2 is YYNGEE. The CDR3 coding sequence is TGTGCCAGCAGCGTAGGGTTCGGGGGGCTTACATACAATGAGCAGTTCTTC. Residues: CASSVGFGGLTYNEQFF.

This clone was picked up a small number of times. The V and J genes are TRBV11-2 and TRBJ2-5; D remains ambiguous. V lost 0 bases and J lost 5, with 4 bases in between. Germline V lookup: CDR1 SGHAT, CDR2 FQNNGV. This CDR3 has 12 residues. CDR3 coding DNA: TGTGCCAGCAGCTTAGAGGCGGAGACCCAGTACTTC. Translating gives CASSLEAETQYF. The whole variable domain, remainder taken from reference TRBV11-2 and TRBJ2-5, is EAGVAQSPRYKIIEKRQSVAFWCNPISGHATLYWYQQILGQGPKLLIQFQNNGVVDDSQLPKDRFSAERLKGVDSTLKIQPAKLEDSAVYLCASSLEAETQYFGPGTRLLVL.

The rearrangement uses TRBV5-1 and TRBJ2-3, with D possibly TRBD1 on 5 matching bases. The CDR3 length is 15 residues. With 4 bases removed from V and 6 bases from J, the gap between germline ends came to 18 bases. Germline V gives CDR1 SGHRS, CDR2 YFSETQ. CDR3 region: CASSLDGASRDTQYF. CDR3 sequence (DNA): TGCGCCAGCAGCCTCGATGGGGCGAGCCGGGATACGCAGTATTTT.

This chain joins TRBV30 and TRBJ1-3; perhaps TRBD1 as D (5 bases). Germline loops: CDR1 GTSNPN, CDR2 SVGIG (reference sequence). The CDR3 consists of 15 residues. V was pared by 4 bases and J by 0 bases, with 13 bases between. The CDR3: CAWNYPGSSGNTIYF. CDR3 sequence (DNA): TGTGCCTGGAACTACCCAGGGAGCTCTGGAAACACCATATATTTT.

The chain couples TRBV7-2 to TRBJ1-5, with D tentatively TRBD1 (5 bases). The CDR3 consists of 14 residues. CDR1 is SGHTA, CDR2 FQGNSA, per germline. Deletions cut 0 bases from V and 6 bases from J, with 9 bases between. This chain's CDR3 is CASSLAGGGQPQHF. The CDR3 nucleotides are TGTGCCAGCAGCTTAGCCGGGGGGGGTCAGCCCCAGCATTTT.

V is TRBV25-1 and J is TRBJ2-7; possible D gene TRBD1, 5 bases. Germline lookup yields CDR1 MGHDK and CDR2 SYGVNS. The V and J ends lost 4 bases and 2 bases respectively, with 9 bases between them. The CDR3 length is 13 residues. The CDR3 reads CASSGQPTYEQYF. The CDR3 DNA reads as TGTGCCAGCAGTGGACAGCCGACCTACGAGCAGTACTTC.

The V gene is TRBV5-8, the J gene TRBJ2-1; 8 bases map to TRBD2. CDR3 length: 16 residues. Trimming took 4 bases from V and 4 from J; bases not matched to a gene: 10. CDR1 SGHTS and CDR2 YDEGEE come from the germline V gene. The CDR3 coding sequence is TGTGCCAGCAGCCCAATTCAGCGGGGGCCTTACAATGAGCAGTTCTTC. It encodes CASSPIQRGPYNEQFF.

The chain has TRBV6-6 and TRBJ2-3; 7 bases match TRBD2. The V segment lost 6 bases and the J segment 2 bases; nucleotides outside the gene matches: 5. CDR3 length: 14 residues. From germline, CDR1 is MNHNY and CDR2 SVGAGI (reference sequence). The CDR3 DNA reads TGTGCCAGCAGACGCGGGACTAACACAGATACGCAGTATTTT. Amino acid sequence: CASRRGTNTDTQYF.

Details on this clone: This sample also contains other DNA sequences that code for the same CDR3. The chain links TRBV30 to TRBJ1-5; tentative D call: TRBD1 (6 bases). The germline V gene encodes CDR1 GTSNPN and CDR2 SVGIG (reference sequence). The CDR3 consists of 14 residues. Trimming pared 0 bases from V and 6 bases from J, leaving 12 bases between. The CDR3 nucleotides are TGTGCCTGGAGTGTACGGGGGGGCGGTCAGCCCCAGCATTTT. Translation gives CAWSVRGGGQPQHF.

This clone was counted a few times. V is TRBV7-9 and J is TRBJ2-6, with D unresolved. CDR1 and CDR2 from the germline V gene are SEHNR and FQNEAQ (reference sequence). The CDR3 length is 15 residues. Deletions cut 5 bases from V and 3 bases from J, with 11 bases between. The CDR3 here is CASSEAGRGANVLTF. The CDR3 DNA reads TGTGCCAGCAGCGAAGCAGGTCGTGGGGCCAACGTCCTGACTTTC.

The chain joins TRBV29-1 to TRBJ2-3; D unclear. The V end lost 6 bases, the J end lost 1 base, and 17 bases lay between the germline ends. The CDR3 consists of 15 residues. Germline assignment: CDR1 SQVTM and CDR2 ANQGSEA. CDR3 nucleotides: TGCAGCGTCTGGCCCCTCGGACCGCGCACAGATACGCAGTATTTT. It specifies CSVWPLGPRTDTQYF.

CDR3 coding DNA: TGTGCCAGCAGCACCCCCCCCCTTAGGGATGAGCAGTTCTTC. Translated: CASSTPPLRDEQFF. The chain has TRBV7-9 and TRBJ2-1, with unresolved D. CDR1 is SEHNR and CDR2 is FQNEAQ in the germline V gene (reference sequence). The CDR3 contains 14 residues. Trimming left V 5 bases short and J 8 bases short, with 16 bases between.

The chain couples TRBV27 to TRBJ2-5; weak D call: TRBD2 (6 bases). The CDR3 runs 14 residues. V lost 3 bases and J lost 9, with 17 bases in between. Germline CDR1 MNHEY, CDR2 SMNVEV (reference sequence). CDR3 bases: TGTGCCAGCAGTTTCCAGCGCGCCACGGGGGCCCAGTACTTC. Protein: CASSFQRATGAQYF.

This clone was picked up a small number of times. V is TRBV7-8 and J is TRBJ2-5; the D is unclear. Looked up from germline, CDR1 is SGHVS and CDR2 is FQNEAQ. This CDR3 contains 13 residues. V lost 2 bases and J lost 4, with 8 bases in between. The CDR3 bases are TGTGCCAGCAGCTTACTCACGCCAGAGACCCAGTACTTC. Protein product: CASSLLTPETQYF.

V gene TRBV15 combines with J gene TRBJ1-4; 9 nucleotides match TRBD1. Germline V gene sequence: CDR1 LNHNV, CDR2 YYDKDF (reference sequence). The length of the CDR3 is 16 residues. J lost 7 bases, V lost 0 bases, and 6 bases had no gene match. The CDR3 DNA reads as TGTGCCACCAGCAGAGATAGGGGACAGGGTCGTGAAAAACTGTTTTTT. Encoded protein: CATSRDRGQGREKLFF.

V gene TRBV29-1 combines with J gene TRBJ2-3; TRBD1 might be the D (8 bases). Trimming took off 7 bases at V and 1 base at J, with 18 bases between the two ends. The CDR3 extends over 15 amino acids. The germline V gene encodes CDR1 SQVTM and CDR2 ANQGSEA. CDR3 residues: CSASRQGRGTDTQYF. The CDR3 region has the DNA TGCAGCGCGAGCCGACAGGGGAGGGGCACAGATACGCAGTATTTT.

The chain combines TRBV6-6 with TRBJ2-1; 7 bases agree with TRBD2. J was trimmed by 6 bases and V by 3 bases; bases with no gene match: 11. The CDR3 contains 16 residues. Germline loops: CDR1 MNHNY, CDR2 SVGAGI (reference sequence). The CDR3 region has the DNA TGTGCCAGCAGTTATCTCCTGGCGGGGGTTTCCAATGAGCAGTTCTTC. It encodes CASSYLLAGVSNEQFF.

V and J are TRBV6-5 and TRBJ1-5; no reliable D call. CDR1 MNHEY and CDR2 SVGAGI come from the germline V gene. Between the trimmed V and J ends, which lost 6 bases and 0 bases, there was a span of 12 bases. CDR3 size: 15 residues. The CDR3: CASSLDRFSNQPQHF. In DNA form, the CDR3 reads TGTGCCAGCAGCTTGGACCGATTTAGCAATCAGCCCCAGCATTTT.

The CDR3 is CASTNRGGEKLFF. The DNA for the CDR3 is TGTGCCAGCACCAACAGGGGCGGTGAAAAACTGTTTTTT. This sequence joins TRBV7-2 and TRBJ1-4, with 7 bases that match TRBD1. The germline CDR1 and CDR2 sequences are SGHTA and FQGNSA. Unmatched junction bases numbered 6, after V lost 7 bases and J lost 7 bases. This CDR3 has 13 residues.

CDR3 nucleotide sequence: TGCAGCGTTTTCGGAACAAACCAAGAGACCCAGTACTTC. Translated, it gives CSVFGTNQETQYF. This chain connects TRBV29-1 to TRBJ2-5; D gene ambiguous. The V end was cut by 5 bases, the J end by 0 bases, with 10 bases between. The CDR3 has 13 amino acids. In germline, CDR1 is SQVTM, CDR2 ANQGSEA.

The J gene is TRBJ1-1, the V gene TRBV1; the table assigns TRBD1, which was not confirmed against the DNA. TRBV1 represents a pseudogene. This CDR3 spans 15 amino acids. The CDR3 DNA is TGCACCAGCAGCCAAGGATGGGACAGATACACTGAAGCTTTCTTT. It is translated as CTSSQGWDRYTEAFF.

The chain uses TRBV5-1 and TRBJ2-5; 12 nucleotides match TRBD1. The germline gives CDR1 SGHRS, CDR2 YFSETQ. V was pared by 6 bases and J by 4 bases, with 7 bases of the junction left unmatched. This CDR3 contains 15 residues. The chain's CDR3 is CASTPGTGGLETQYF. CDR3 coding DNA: TGCGCCAGCACACCCGGGACAGGGGGCTTAGAGACCCAGTACTTC.

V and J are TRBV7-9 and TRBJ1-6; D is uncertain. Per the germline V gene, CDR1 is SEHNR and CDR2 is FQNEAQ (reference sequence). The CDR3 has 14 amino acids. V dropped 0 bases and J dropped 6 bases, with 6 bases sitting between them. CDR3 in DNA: TGTGCCAGCAGCTTAGCAGGGCCTAATTCACCCCTCCACTTT. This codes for CASSLAGPNSPLHF.

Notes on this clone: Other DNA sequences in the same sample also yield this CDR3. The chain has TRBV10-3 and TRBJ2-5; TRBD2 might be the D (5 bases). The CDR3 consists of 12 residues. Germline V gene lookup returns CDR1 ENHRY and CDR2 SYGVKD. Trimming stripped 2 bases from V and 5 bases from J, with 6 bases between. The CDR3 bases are TGTGCCATCAGTGAGAGGGAGGAGACCCAGTACTTC. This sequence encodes CAISEREETQYF.

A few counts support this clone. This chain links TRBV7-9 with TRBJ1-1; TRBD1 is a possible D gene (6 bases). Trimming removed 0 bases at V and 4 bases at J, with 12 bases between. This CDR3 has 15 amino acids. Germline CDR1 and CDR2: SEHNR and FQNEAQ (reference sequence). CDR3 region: CASSLALGGGTEAFF. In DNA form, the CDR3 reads TGTGCCAGCAGCTTAGCGCTAGGAGGGGGCACTGAAGCTTTCTTT.

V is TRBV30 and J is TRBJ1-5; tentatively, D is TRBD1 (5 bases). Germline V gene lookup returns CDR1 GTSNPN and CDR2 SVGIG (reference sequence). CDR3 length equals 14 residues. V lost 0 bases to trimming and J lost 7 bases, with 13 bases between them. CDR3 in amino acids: CAWSVRQGRQPQHF. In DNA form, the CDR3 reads TGTGCCTGGAGTGTACGGCAGGGTCGGCAGCCCCAGCATTTT.